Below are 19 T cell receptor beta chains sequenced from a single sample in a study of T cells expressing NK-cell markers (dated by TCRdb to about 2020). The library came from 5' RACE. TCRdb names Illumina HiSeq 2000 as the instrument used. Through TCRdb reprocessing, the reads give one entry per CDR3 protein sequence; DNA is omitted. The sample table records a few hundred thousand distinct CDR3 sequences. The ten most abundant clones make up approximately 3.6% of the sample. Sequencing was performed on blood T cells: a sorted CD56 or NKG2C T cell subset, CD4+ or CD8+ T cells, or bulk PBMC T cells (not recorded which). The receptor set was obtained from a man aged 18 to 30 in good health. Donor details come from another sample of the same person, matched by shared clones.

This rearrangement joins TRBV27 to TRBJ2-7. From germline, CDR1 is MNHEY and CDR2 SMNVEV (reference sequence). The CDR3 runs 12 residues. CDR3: CASSSPTYEQYF.

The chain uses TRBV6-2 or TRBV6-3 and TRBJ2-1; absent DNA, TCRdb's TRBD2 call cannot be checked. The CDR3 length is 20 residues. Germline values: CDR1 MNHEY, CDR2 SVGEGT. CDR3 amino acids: CASSYIAAGNTIGFNNEQFF.

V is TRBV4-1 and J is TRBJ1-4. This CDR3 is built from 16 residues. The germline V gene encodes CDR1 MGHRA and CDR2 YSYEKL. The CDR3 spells CASSQVSGQANEKLFF.

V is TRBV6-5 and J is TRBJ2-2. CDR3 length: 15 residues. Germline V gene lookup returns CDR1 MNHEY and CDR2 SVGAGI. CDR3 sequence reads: CASSFDIFNTGELFF.

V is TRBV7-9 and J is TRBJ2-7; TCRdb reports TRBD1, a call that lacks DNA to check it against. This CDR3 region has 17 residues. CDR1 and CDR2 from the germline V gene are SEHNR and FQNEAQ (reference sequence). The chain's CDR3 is CASSDSLLQGLSYEQYF. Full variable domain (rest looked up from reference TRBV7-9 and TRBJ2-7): DTGVSQNPRHKITKRGQNVTFRCDPISEHNRLYWYRQTLGQGPEFLTYFQNEAQLEKSRLLSDRFSAERPKGSFSTLEIQRTEQGDSAMYLCASSDSLLQGLSYEQYFGPGTRLTVT.

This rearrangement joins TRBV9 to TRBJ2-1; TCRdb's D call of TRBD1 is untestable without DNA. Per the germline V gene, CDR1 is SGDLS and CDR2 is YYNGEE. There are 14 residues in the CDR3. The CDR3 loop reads CASSVRGQHNEQFF. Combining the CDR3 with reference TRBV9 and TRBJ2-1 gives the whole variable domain DSGVTQTPKHLITATGQRVTLRCSPRSGDLSVYWYQQSLDQGLQFLIQYYNGEERAKGNILERFSAQQFPDLHSELNLSSLELGDSALYFCASSVRGQHNEQFFGPGTRLTVL.

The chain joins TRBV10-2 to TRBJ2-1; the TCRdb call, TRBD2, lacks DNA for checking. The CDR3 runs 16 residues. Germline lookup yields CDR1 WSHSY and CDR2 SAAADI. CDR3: CASRGLAGSSYNEQFF.

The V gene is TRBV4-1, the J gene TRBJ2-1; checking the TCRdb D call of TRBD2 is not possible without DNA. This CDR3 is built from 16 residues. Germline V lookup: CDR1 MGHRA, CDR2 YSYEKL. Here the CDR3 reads CASSQAGRALYNEQFF.

CDR3 sequence: CASRSRLAEGETQYF. The chain joins TRBV12-3 or TRBV12-4 to TRBJ2-5; lacking DNA, the TRBD2 call made by TCRdb goes unchecked. The CDR3 length is 15 residues.

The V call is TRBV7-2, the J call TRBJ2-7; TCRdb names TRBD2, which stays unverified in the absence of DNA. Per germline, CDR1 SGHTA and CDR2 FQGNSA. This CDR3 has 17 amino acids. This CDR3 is CASSLGPSSLVVYEQYF.

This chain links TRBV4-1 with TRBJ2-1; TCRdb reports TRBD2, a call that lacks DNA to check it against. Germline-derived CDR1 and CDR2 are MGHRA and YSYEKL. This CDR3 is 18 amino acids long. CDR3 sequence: CASSQVTSGRPSYNEQFF.

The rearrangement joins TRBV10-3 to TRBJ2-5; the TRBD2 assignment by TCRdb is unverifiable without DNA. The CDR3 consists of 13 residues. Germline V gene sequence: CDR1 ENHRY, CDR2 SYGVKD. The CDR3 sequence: CATEAGGGETQYF.

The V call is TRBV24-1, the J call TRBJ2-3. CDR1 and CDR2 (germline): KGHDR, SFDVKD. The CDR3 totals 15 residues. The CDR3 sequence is CATSARTAPTDTQYF.

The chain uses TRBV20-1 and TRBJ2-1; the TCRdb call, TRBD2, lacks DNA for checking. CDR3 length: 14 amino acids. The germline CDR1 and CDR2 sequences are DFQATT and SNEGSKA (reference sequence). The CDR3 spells CSASQREGFGEQFF.

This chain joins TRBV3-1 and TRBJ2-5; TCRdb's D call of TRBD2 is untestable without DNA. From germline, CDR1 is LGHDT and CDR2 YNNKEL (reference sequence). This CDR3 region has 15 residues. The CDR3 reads CASRGTSGWQETQYF.

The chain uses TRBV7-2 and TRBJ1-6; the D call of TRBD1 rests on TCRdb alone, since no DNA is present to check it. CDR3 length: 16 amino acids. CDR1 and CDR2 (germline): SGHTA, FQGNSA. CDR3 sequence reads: CASSPQLRTGNSPLHF.

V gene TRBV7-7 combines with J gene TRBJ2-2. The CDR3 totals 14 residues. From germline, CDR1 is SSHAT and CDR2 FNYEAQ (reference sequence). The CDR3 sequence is CASSIQAATGELFF.

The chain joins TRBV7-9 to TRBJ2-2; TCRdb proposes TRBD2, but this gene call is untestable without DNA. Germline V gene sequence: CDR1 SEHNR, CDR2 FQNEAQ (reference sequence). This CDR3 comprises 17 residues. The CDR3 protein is CASSGPGLALNTGELFF.

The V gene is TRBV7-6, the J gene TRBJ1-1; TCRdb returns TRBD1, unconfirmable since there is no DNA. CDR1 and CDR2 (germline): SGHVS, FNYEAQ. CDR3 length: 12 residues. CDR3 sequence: CASSLVGGLAFF.